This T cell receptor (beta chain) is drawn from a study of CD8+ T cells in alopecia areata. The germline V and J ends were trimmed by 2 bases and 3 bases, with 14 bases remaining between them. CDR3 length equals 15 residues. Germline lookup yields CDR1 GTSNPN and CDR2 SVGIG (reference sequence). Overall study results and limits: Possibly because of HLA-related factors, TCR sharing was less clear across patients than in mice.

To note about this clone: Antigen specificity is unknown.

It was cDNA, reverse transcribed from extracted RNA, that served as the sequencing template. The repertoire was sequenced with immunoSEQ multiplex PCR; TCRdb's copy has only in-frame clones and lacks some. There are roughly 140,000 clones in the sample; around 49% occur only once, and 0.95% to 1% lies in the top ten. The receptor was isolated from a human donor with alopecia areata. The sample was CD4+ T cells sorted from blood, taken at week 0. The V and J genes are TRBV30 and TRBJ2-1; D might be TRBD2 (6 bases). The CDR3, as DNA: TGTGCCTGGAGTTTGATTAGGGGACTCTACAATGAGCAGTTCTTC. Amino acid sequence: CAWSLIRGLYNEQFF.